The sample holds many counts of the clone carrying this T cell receptor beta chain. This entry belongs to a study of T cells after yellow fever vaccination. V was clipped by 2 bases and J by 0 bases, with 8 bases between them. There are 16 residues in the CDR3. Germline CDR1 reads MDHEN; CDR2 reads SYDVKM. TCRdb itself ran the 5' RACE reads through MiXCR, one entry per CDR3 protein. The data contain some 350,000 distinct CDR3 sequences, 4% of them singletons. The starting material was PBMCs, obtained 5 days after the yellow fever booster vaccination. This clonotype was sampled from a man aged 18 to 30 who received the YFV17D yellow fever vaccine. V usage is TRBV28 and J usage is TRBJ2-6; D is ambiguous. The chain's CDR3 is CASSLPIPSGANVLTF. The CDR3 nucleotides are TGTGCCAGCAGTTTACCTATACCCTCTGGGGCCAACGTCCTGACTTTC.